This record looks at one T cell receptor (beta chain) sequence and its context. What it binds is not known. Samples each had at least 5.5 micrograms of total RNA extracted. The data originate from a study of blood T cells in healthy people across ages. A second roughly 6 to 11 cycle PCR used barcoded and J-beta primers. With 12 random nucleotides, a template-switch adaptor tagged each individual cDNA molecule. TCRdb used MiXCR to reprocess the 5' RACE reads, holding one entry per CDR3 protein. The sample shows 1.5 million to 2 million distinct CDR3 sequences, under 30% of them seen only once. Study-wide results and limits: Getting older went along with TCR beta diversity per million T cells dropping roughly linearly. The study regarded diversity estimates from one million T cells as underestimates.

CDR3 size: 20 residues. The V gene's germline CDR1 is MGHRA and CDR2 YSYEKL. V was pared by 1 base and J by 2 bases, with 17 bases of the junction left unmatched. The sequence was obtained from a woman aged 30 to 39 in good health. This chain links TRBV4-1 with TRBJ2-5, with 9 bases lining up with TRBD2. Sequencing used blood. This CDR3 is CASSQGGGMAGGQQQETQYF. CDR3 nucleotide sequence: TGCGCCAGCAGCCAAGGAGGGGGAATGGCGGGGGGGCAGCAGCAAGAGACCCAGTACTTC.